The 8 T cell receptor beta chains in this list originate from one sample, sequenced in a study of blood T cell repertoires in COVID-19. Only in-frame clones appear in the TCRdb table, and some are missing; sequencing was by immunoSEQ multiplex PCR. The sample has about 160,000 clones, about 88% seen once; the top ten hold approximately 19%. The sequenced sample consisted of peripheral blood. These TCRs come from a woman of 80 years or more with acute or convalescent COVID-19.

This chain links TRBV7-5 with TRBJ1-6. TRBV7-5 is classified as a pseudogene. The length of the CDR3 is 14 residues. The CDR3 here is CARSSGLTPTPLHF. The CDR3, as DNA: TGTGCCAGAAGCTCGGGACTGACCCCTACCCCCCTCCACTTT.

This clone was recorded only once. V is TRBV11-2 and J is TRBJ2-7; D is perhaps TRBD2 (7 bases). CDR1 is SGHAT, CDR2 FQNNGV, per germline. The CDR3 is 16 amino acids. V was pared by 2 bases and J by 3 bases, with 17 bases between. CDR3 bases: TGTGCCAGCAGCTTAAATATTGGGGGGGGCCGCTACGAGCAGTACTTC. Protein: CASSLNIGGGRYEQYF.

The CDR3 DNA reads TGTGCCAGCAGCCCCTCGACAGGGGGATCCACCATATATTTT. Its translation is CASSPSTGGSTIYF. The V gene is TRBV7-2, the J gene TRBJ1-3; TRBD1 matches at 9 bases. The CDR3 loop spans 14 amino acids. With V trimmed by 5 bases and J by 9 bases, 8 bases remained unmatched. The germline CDR1 and CDR2 sequences are SGHTA and FQGNSA.

The V call is TRBV5-1, the J call TRBJ2-7; tentatively, D is TRBD2 (5 bases). V was shortened by 0 bases and J by 3 bases, with 10 bases between the two germline ends. The CDR3 is 14 amino acids. Germline CDR1 is SGHRS and CDR2 is YFSETQ. CDR3 sequence reads: CASSLEGVGYEQYF. In nucleotides, the CDR3 is TGCGCCAGCAGCTTGGAGGGAGTAGGCTACGAGCAGTACTTC.

The rearrangement links TRBV2 to TRBJ2-1; 10 nucleotides align to TRBD2. J was trimmed by 4 bases and V by 6 bases; bases with no gene match: 6. The CDR3 has 15 residues. Looked up from germline, CDR1 is SNHLY and CDR2 is FYNNEI. In DNA form, the CDR3 reads TGTGCCAGCAGACCCCTTAGCGGGAGGTACAATGAGCAGTTCTTC. Translating it yields CASRPLSGRYNEQFF.

The chain couples TRBV14 to TRBJ1-6; 8 positions match TRBD1. CDR1 is SGHDN, CDR2 FVKESK, per germline. The V and J ends lost 4 bases and 9 bases, in that order; junction bases with no gene match: 8. The CDR3 runs to 15 residues. CDR3 nucleotides: TGTGCCAGCAGCCTTCGGACAGGGCACATTTCACCCCTCCACTTT. Protein sequence: CASSLRTGHISPLHF.

The chain is built from TRBV27 and TRBJ1-1; D is possibly TRBD1 (6 bases). Germline CDR1 and CDR2: MNHEY and SMNVEV (reference sequence). This CDR3 region has 20 residues. V was pared by 1 base and J by 0 bases, with 24 bases between. The CDR3 loop is CASSLFPPGPLRGMNTEAFF. As DNA, the CDR3 is TGTGCCAGCAGTTTATTCCCCCCGGGACCGCTCAGGGGAATGAACACTGAAGCTTTCTTT.

This chain joins TRBV23-1 and TRBJ2-2; D is ambiguous. TRBV23-1 carries the ORF label, with uncertain function. The CDR3 runs to 17 residues. The V end lost 0 bases, the J end lost 1 base, and 12 bases lay between the germline ends. CDR3 amino acids: CASSQSFRSENTGELFF. The CDR3 region has the DNA TGCGCCAGCAGTCAATCTTTCCGGTCCGAGAACACCGGGGAGCTGTTTTTT.